These T cell receptor beta chains were read from a single sample in a study of blood T cell repertoires in COVID-19. Clones were read by immunoSEQ multiplex PCR, and TCRdb kept only the in-frame ones, dropping some. The data contain 300,000 to 450,000 clones, about 88% of them singletons. Sequencing was performed on peripheral blood. The receptors originated from a human donor in a cohort sampled during active COVID-19. Each CDR3 is given with its conserved first and last residue. The D gene is left open where the match is weak. Rows give clone size only sometimes, using once, few, many, or a class for an expanded clone.

v_gene: TRBV7-9
abundance: -
d_gene: TRBD1
j_gene: TRBJ2-4
CDR3aa: CASTPGQGGNIQYF
CDR3nt: TGTGCCAGCACACCGGGACAGGGGGGAAACATTCAGTACTTC

v_gene: TRBV30
abundance: -
d_gene: -
j_gene: TRBJ2-7
CDR3aa: CAWSRRQAFRLSSYEQYF
CDR3nt: TGTGCCTGGAGTAGGCGACAGGCCTTCCGCCTTAGCTCCTACGAGCAGTACTTC

v_gene: TRBV28
abundance: -
d_gene: -
j_gene: TRBJ2-5
CDR3aa: CASSFNRGETQYF
CDR3nt: TGTGCCAGCAGTTTCAATCGCGGGGAGACCCAGTACTTC

v_gene: TRBV4-1
abundance: -
d_gene: -
j_gene: TRBJ2-1
CDR3aa: CASSQERVSYNEQFF
CDR3nt: TGCGCCAGCAGCCAAGAGCGGGTCTCCTACAATGAGCAGTTCTTC

v_gene: TRBV5-1
abundance: -
d_gene: -
j_gene: TRBJ1-4
CDR3aa: CASRRGSTNEKLFF
CDR3nt: TGCGCCAGCAGAAGGGGCTCAACTAATGAAAAACTGTTTTTT

v_gene: TRBV3-1/TRBV3-2
abundance: -
d_gene: -
j_gene: TRBJ1-1
CDR3aa: CASSHLGLYTEAFF
CDR3nt: TGTGCCAGCAGCCATCTTGGGCTATACACTGAAGCTTTCTTT

v_gene: TRBV19
abundance: once
d_gene: -
j_gene: TRBJ1-2
CDR3aa: CASSARVFYGYTF
CDR3nt: TGTGCCAGTAGTGCCCGGGTCTTCTATGGCTACACCTTC

v_gene: TRBV5-6
abundance: -
d_gene: TRBD1
j_gene: TRBJ2-3
CDR3aa: CASSLATGTGTDTQYF
CDR3nt: TGTGCCAGCAGCTTGGCTACTGGGACAGGGACAGATACGCAGTATTTT

v_gene: TRBV7-3
abundance: few
d_gene: -
j_gene: TRBJ2-2
CDR3aa: CASSLMVAGELFF
CDR3nt: TGTGCCAGCAGCTTAATGGTAGCCGGGGAGCTGTTTTTT

v_gene: TRBV2
abundance: -
d_gene: -
j_gene: TRBJ2-7
CDR3aa: CASSEEAGNYEQYF
CDR3nt: TGTGCCAGCAGTGAAGAGGCGGGTAACTACGAGCAGTACTTC

v_gene: TRBV19
abundance: -
d_gene: TRBD1
j_gene: TRBJ1-4
CDR3aa: CASSRDRNDEKLFF
CDR3nt: TGTGCCAGTAGTAGGGACAGGAACGATGAAAAACTGTTTTTT

v_gene: TRBV9
abundance: -
d_gene: TRBD1
j_gene: TRBJ1-2
CDR3aa: CASSPGQGARGYTF
CDR3nt: TGTGCCAGCAGCCCCGGACAGGGGGCGCGAGGCTACACCTTC

v_gene: TRBV5-1
abundance: -
d_gene: -
j_gene: TRBJ2-3
CDR3aa: CASSIASSTDTQYF
CDR3nt: TGCGCCAGCAGCATAGCGTCAAGCACAGATACGCAGTATTTT

v_gene: TRBV6-5
abundance: -
d_gene: -
j_gene: TRBJ1-1
CDR3aa: CASDNGGGENAEAFF
CDR3nt: TGTGCCAGCGATAACGGCGGGGGCGAGAACGCTGAAGCTTTCTTT

v_gene: TRBV7-9
abundance: -
d_gene: TRBD2
j_gene: TRBJ2-1
CDR3aa: CASSLGSGGTNRNEQFF
CDR3nt: TGTGCCAGCAGCTTAGGGTCCGGCGGGACTAATCGGAATGAGCAGTTCTTC

v_gene: TRBV20-1
abundance: few
d_gene: TRBD1
j_gene: TRBJ1-4
CDR3aa: CSASRTGYLTNEKLFF
CDR3nt: TGCAGTGCTAGTCGGACAGGGTACCTTACTAATGAAAAACTGTTTTTT

v_gene: TRBV7-9
abundance: -
d_gene: TRBD1
j_gene: TRBJ1-4
CDR3aa: CASNNHRGEKLFF
CDR3nt: TGTGCCAGCAACAACCACAGGGGTGAAAAACTGTTTTTT

v_gene: TRBV15
abundance: -
d_gene: TRBD2
j_gene: TRBJ2-7
CDR3aa: CATSRDLLAGSEQYF
CDR3nt: TGTGCCACCAGCAGAGATCTACTAGCGGGATCGGAGCAGTACTTC

v_gene: TRBV3-1/TRBV3-2
abundance: -
d_gene: -
j_gene: TRBJ1-5
CDR3aa: CASSQGAGPQHF
CDR3nt: TGTGCCAGCAGCCAAGGGGCAGGGCCCCAGCATTTT

v_gene: TRBV19
abundance: few
d_gene: TRBD1
j_gene: TRBJ1-5
CDR3aa: CASSTDRAYQPQHF
CDR3nt: TGTGCCAGTAGTACGGACAGGGCCTATCAGCCCCAGCATTTT

v_gene: TRBV20-1
abundance: -
d_gene: -
j_gene: TRBJ1-1
CDR3aa: CSAPGNTEAFF
CDR3nt: TGCAGTGCTCCCGGGAACACTGAAGCTTTCTTT

v_gene: TRBV2
abundance: -
d_gene: -
j_gene: TRBJ1-5
CDR3aa: CASSDAAYQPQHF
CDR3nt: TGTGCCAGCAGCGACGCGGCCTATCAGCCCCAGCATTTT

v_gene: TRBV21-1
abundance: -
d_gene: -
j_gene: TRBJ1-6
CDR3aa: CASSHREGDPNSPLHF
CDR3nt: TGTGCCAGCAGTCACAGGGAAGGAGATCCTAATTCACCCCTCCACTTT

v_gene: TRBV3-1/TRBV3-2
abundance: -
d_gene: TRBD1
j_gene: TRBJ1-2
CDR3aa: CASSLQGASGYTF
CDR3nt: TGTGCCAGCAGCTTACAGGGGGCTTCGGGCTACACCTTC

v_gene: TRBV4-2
abundance: -
d_gene: TRBD1
j_gene: TRBJ1-1
CDR3aa: CASSQGQGMVNTEAFF
CDR3nt: TGTGCCAGCAGCCAAGGACAGGGGATGGTGAACACTGAAGCTTTCTTT

v_gene: TRBV5-1
abundance: -
d_gene: TRBD2
j_gene: TRBJ2-7
CDR3aa: CASSPPAGGAYEQYF
CDR3nt: TGCGCCAGCAGCCCGCCAGCGGGAGGAGCCTACGAGCAGTACTTC

v_gene: TRBV6-4
abundance: -
d_gene: -
j_gene: TRBJ1-4
CDR3aa: CASSAPDKDEKLFF
CDR3nt: TGTGCCAGCAGTGCCCCGGACAAAGATGAAAAACTGTTTTTT

v_gene: TRBV7-3
abundance: -
d_gene: TRBD2
j_gene: TRBJ2-3
CDR3aa: CASRRTSGSTDTQYF
CDR3nt: TGTGCCAGCAGGAGGACTAGCGGGAGCACAGATACGCAGTATTTT

v_gene: TRBV5-4
abundance: once
d_gene: TRBD1
j_gene: TRBJ1-3
CDR3aa: CASSKTGTEVDTIYF
CDR3nt: TGTGCCAGCAGCAAGACCGGGACAGAAGTTGACACCATATATTTT

v_gene: TRBV1
abundance: -
d_gene: -
j_gene: TRBJ1-3
CDR3aa: CTSSQPRLGPGNTIYF
CDR3nt: TGCACCAGCAGCCAACCCCGTTTGGGCCCAGGAAACACCATATATTTT

v_gene: TRBV12-3/TRBV12-4
abundance: -
d_gene: TRBD1
j_gene: TRBJ1-2
CDR3aa: CASSLTGVGYTF
CDR3nt: TGTGCCAGCAGTTTAACAGGGGTAGGGTACACCTTC

v_gene: TRBV2
abundance: once
d_gene: -
j_gene: TRBJ2-2
CDR3aa: CASTDRNTGELFF
CDR3nt: TGTGCCAGCACCGACAGAAACACCGGGGAGCTGTTTTTT

v_gene: TRBV7-9
abundance: -
d_gene: TRBD1
j_gene: TRBJ1-2
CDR3aa: CASSLVAGGYGYTF
CDR3nt: TGTGCCAGCAGCTTAGTTGCAGGGGGCTATGGCTACACCTTC

v_gene: TRBV30
abundance: -
d_gene: TRBD1
j_gene: TRBJ1-5
CDR3aa: CAWSPRAGTGYQPQHF
CDR3nt: TGTGCCTGGAGTCCTAGGGCCGGGACAGGGTATCAGCCCCAGCATTTT

v_gene: TRBV19
abundance: -
d_gene: -
j_gene: TRBJ2-1
CDR3aa: CASSIKDNSYNEQFF
CDR3nt: TGTGCCAGTAGTATTAAGGACAACTCCTACAATGAGCAGTTCTTC

v_gene: TRBV30
abundance: -
d_gene: TRBD2
j_gene: TRBJ2-3
CDR3aa: CAWSLAGADTQYF
CDR3nt: TGTGCCTGGTCACTAGCGGGAGCAGATACGCAGTATTTT

v_gene: TRBV5-6
abundance: -
d_gene: TRBD2
j_gene: TRBJ2-3
CDR3aa: CASKREGLRTLPTDTQYF
CDR3nt: TGTGCCAGCAAGCGGGAGGGCCTAAGAACCCTCCCGACAGATACGCAGTATTTT

v_gene: TRBV12-3/TRBV12-4
abundance: -
d_gene: -
j_gene: TRBJ1-1
CDR3aa: CASSFGRTTEAFF
CDR3nt: TGTGCCAGCAGTTTCGGGAGGACCACTGAAGCTTTCTTT

v_gene: TRBV6-5
abundance: -
d_gene: -
j_gene: TRBJ2-1
CDR3aa: CASSLATFARDNEQFF
CDR3nt: TGTGCCAGCAGTTTAGCGACCTTCGCAAGGGACAATGAGCAGTTCTTC

v_gene: TRBV7-2
abundance: -
d_gene: TRBD1
j_gene: TRBJ2-7
CDR3aa: CASSSARTGEQYF
CDR3nt: TGTGCCAGCAGCTCGGCTAGGACAGGCGAGCAGTACTTC

v_gene: TRBV3-1/TRBV3-2
abundance: -
d_gene: -
j_gene: TRBJ2-7
CDR3aa: CASSQGEDVLSYEQYF
CDR3nt: TGTGCCAGCAGCCAAGGTGAGGATGTTCTCTCCTACGAGCAGTACTTC

v_gene: TRBV5-1
abundance: -
d_gene: TRBD1
j_gene: TRBJ2-2
CDR3aa: CASSLSGQGLTGELFF
CDR3nt: TGCGCCAGCAGCTTGTCGGGACAGGGCCTGACCGGGGAGCTGTTTTTT

v_gene: TRBV5-1
abundance: -
d_gene: -
j_gene: TRBJ1-2
CDR3aa: CASRPAANYGYTF
CDR3nt: TGCGCCAGCAGGCCTGCAGCTAACTATGGCTACACCTTC

v_gene: TRBV7-2
abundance: once
d_gene: -
j_gene: TRBJ2-1
CDR3aa: CASSPGSSYNEQFF
CDR3nt: TGTGCCAGCTCACCTGGTAGCTCCTACAATGAGCAGTTCTTC

v_gene: TRBV18
abundance: -
d_gene: -
j_gene: TRBJ2-7
CDR3aa: CASSPQGGEQYF
CDR3nt: TGTGCCAGCTCACCCCAGGGGGGAGAGCAGTACTTC

v_gene: TRBV2
abundance: few
d_gene: -
j_gene: TRBJ1-1
CDR3aa: CASELPTYMNTEAFF
CDR3nt: TGTGCCAGCGAACTCCCGACTTACATGAACACTGAAGCTTTCTTT

v_gene: TRBV10-3
abundance: -
d_gene: TRBD1
j_gene: TRBJ2-5
CDR3aa: CAMSSGTGQETQYF
CDR3nt: TGTGCCATGTCCTCCGGGACAGGACAAGAGACCCAGTACTTC

v_gene: TRBV30
abundance: -
d_gene: TRBD1
j_gene: TRBJ1-2
CDR3aa: CAWSPGGGGGYTF
CDR3nt: TGTGCCTGGAGTCCAGGAGGGGGCGGGGGCTACACCTTC

v_gene: TRBV3-1/TRBV3-2
abundance: -
d_gene: -
j_gene: TRBJ1-2
CDR3aa: CASSQEARIRSGYTF
CDR3nt: TGTGCCAGCAGCCAAGAAGCCAGAATAAGGAGTGGCTACACCTTC

v_gene: TRBV7-6
abundance: once
d_gene: -
j_gene: TRBJ1-2
CDR3aa: CASSEQGYGYTF
CDR3nt: TGTGCCAGCAGCGAACAGGGATATGGCTACACCTTC

v_gene: TRBV4-1
abundance: -
d_gene: TRBD1
j_gene: TRBJ1-1
CDR3aa: CASSHPGQGSSEAFF
CDR3nt: TGCGCCAGCAGCCACCCGGGACAGGGAAGTTCTGAAGCTTTCTTT

v_gene: TRBV5-4
abundance: -
d_gene: TRBD1
j_gene: TRBJ2-7
CDR3aa: CASSFRTGSDEQYF
CDR3nt: TGTGCCAGCAGCTTTAGGACAGGGAGCGACGAGCAGTACTTC

v_gene: TRBV2
abundance: -
d_gene: TRBD2
j_gene: TRBJ2-5
CDR3aa: CASSPPYLLAGGLDEETQYF
CDR3nt: TGTGCCAGCAGTCCTCCCTACCTACTAGCGGGTGGCTTGGACGAAGAGACCCAGTACTTC

v_gene: TRBV7-6
abundance: -
d_gene: -
j_gene: TRBJ2-7
CDR3aa: CASSLDFRGVSSYEQYF
CDR3nt: TGTGCCAGCAGCTTAGACTTTCGCGGGGTGAGCTCCTACGAGCAGTACTTC

v_gene: TRBV20-1
abundance: -
d_gene: TRBD2
j_gene: TRBJ2-5
CDR3aa: CSASRGTSGFQETQYF
CDR3nt: TGCAGTGCTAGTCGCGGGACTAGCGGGTTCCAAGAGACCCAGTACTTC

v_gene: TRBV7-2
abundance: -
d_gene: -
j_gene: TRBJ1-6
CDR3aa: CASSNILAGENSPLHF
CDR3nt: TGTGCCAGCAGTAACATCCTGGCAGGCGAGAATTCACCCCTCCACTTT